These 25 T cell receptor beta chains share one sample of origin, sequenced in a study of blood T cell repertoires in COVID-19. The protocol was immunoSEQ multiplex PCR, while the TCRdb copy is restricted to in-frame clones and leaves out a portion. Of roughly 180,000 clones in the sample, around 86% are singletons; the top ten hold roughly 8.2%. Sequencing was performed on peripheral blood. The receptors originated from a man aged 55 to 70 with acute or convalescent COVID-19.

The DNA for the CDR3 is TGTGCCTGGACCCATGGCAGTGAAGCTTTCTTT. Protein sequence: CAWTHGSEAFF. The chain uses TRBV30 and TRBJ1-1; no clear D. Trimming removed 4 bases from V and 7 bases from J, with 10 bases in between. Germline values: CDR1 GTSNPN, CDR2 SVGIG (reference sequence). The CDR3 covers 11 residues.

This clone was counted once. The CDR3 coding sequence is TGTGCCAGCAGTTGGACGGGGGTGGGCACTGAAGCTTTCTTT. This gives the protein CASSWTGVGTEAFF. The chain joins TRBV6-2 or TRBV6-3 to TRBJ1-1; a weak D match, TRBD1 (5 bases). CDR3 length: 14 residues. Germline V lookup: CDR1 MNHEY, CDR2 SVGEGT. V was cut by 4 bases and J by 4 bases, with 13 bases left in between.

This clone is a singleton in its sample. The V gene is TRBV28, the J gene TRBJ1-3, with D maybe TRBD1 (5 bases). CDR1 is MDHEN and CDR2 is SYDVKM in the germline V gene. Trimming pared 10 bases from V and 3 bases from J, leaving 13 bases between. The CDR3 extends over 13 amino acids. The CDR3 region is CATSGGYGNTIYF. DNA of the CDR3: TGTGCCACCAGCGGGGGTTATGGAAACACCATATATTTT.

The chain is built from TRBV7-3 and TRBJ2-1; 11 bases match TRBD2. Per germline, CDR1 SGHTA and CDR2 FQGTGA. V gave up 5 bases and J gave up 7 bases; unmatched junction bases: 4. This CDR3 is built from 14 residues. CDR3: CASSQTSGSNEQFF. The CDR3 region has the DNA TGTGCCAGCAGCCAAACTAGCGGGAGTAATGAGCAGTTCTTC.

This rearrangement joins TRBV30 to TRBJ1-2, with a possible D match to TRBD1 (5 bases). CDR3 size: 14 residues. Germline V gene lookup returns CDR1 GTSNPN and CDR2 SVGIG (reference sequence). V was trimmed by 2 bases and J by 8 bases, leaving 18 bases between them. The CDR3 sequence is CAWSLLGDFGGYTF. The CDR3 nucleotides are TGTGCCTGGAGTTTATTAGGGGATTTTGGAGGCTACACCTTC.

The chain combines TRBV7-6 with TRBJ2-7, with 7 bases that match TRBD1. V was pared by 3 bases and J by 3 bases, with 5 bases of the junction left unmatched. This CDR3 contains 14 residues. CDR1 is SGHVS and CDR2 is FNYEAQ in the germline V gene. The CDR3: CASSFDREVYEQYF. The CDR3 nucleotides are TGTGCCAGCAGCTTCGACAGGGAAGTCTACGAGCAGTACTTC.

The V and J genes are TRBV7-2 and TRBJ2-1; D unresolved. Deletions cut 2 bases from V and 0 bases from J, with 11 bases between. This CDR3 is built from 16 residues. Germline loops: CDR1 SGHTA, CDR2 FQGNSA. CDR3: CASSLHSSISYNEQFF. The CDR3, as DNA: TGTGCCAGCAGCTTACACAGTTCCATCTCCTACAATGAGCAGTTCTTC.

This chain uses TRBV6-6 with TRBJ1-1; the D gene is possibly TRBD1 (5 bases). The CDR3 sequence is 15 residues long. Trimming shortened V by 7 bases and J by 3 bases, and 18 bases separated the two germline ends. CDR1 is MNHNY and CDR2 is SVGAGI in the germline V gene (reference sequence). For the CDR3, the DNA is TGTGCCAGCACCCCAAGGGCAGGGAGGTACACTGAAGCTTTCTTT. Protein sequence: CASTPRAGRYTEAFF.

This chain links TRBV7-9 with TRBJ1-2; 7 positions match TRBD1. The CDR3 has 12 residues. Trimming at V came to 5 bases and at J to 8 bases, leaving 5 bases not matched to a gene. Germline assignment: CDR1 SEHNR and CDR2 FQNEAQ (reference sequence). This CDR3 is CASSQDRRGYTF. Written as DNA, the CDR3 is TGTGCCAGCAGCCAGGACAGGCGAGGCTACACCTTC.

This clone was counted only a few times. CDR3 DNA: TGTGCCAGTTCCGAGGGACAGGGGTTACTGGGTAACTATGGCTACACCTTC. Translation gives CASSEGQGLLGNYGYTF. V usage is TRBV9 and J usage is TRBJ1-2, with TRBD1 identical over 10 bases. The germline V gene encodes CDR1 SGDLS and CDR2 YYNGEE. The V and J ends lost 8 bases and 1 base, in that order; junction bases with no gene match: 14. The CDR3 sequence is 17 residues long.

Only one count was recorded for this clone. This sequence joins TRBV18 and TRBJ1-1; perhaps TRBD1 as D (6 bases). The CDR3 has 15 residues. Germline V lookup: CDR1 KGHSH, CDR2 LQKENI. Trimming took 4 bases from V and 4 from J, leaving 16 bases between them. CDR3 protein: CASSQGPTGTTEAFF. CDR3 DNA: TGTGCCAGCTCACAGGGCCCAACAGGGACCACTGAAGCTTTCTTT.

The chain has TRBV6-6 and TRBJ2-1; 12 bases align to TRBD2. Trimming took 5 bases from V and 7 from J; bases not matched to a gene: 6. The germline gives CDR1 MNHNY, CDR2 SVGAGI (reference sequence). The length of the CDR3 is 15 residues. The CDR3 protein is CASSQLAGGANEQFF. For the CDR3, the DNA is TGTGCCAGCAGTCAACTAGCGGGAGGTGCGAATGAGCAGTTCTTC.

In its sample, this clone was seen a few times. The chain has TRBV7-9 and TRBJ2-7, with 9 bases that match TRBD1. The junction had 15 bases not matched to a gene; V was cut back by 5 bases and J by 4 bases. This CDR3 comprises 17 residues. Germline V gives CDR1 SEHNR, CDR2 FQNEAQ (reference sequence). CDR3 loop: CASSAPGQGFGVYEQYF. The CDR3, as DNA: TGTGCCAGCAGCGCGCCGGGACAGGGCTTTGGGGTATACGAGCAGTACTTC.

The chain joins TRBV6-1 to TRBJ1-1, with D possibly being TRBD1 (5 bases). CDR1 and CDR2 from the germline V gene are MNHNS and SASEGT. The V and J ends lost 1 base and 1 base respectively, with 10 bases between them. The CDR3 is 15 amino acids. The CDR3 loop is CASSEVTGGNTEAFF. For the CDR3, the DNA is TGTGCCAGCAGTGAAGTAACGGGGGGGAACACTGAAGCTTTCTTT.

This chain links TRBV5-4 with TRBJ1-1; possible D gene TRBD1, 5 bases. CDR1 is SGHNT, CDR2 YYREEE, per germline (reference sequence). The CDR3 covers 13 residues. V was pared by 3 bases and J by 0 bases, with 6 bases between. The CDR3 DNA follows: TGTGCCAGCAGCTCCAGGGTGAACACTGAAGCTTTCTTT. Protein sequence: CASSSRVNTEAFF.

The genes are TRBV28 and TRBJ1-2, with D tentatively TRBD1 (6 bases). V lost 5 bases to trimming and J lost 3 bases, with 16 bases between them. This CDR3 is 15 amino acids long. In germline, CDR1 is MDHEN, CDR2 SYDVKM. CDR3 amino acids: CASSPRGGSYYGYTF. The CDR3, as DNA: TGTGCCAGCAGTCCGCGCGGGGGCAGCTACTATGGCTACACCTTC.

This rearrangement joins TRBV4-1 to TRBJ1-4; the D gene is possibly TRBD1 (6 bases). This CDR3 has 16 residues. The V gene lost 0 bases and the J gene lost 8 bases, with 16 bases spanning the gap. The V gene's germline CDR1 is MGHRA and CDR2 YSYEKL. The CDR3 is CASSQDSHRDGEKLFF. Written as DNA, the CDR3 is TGCGCCAGCAGCCAAGATAGCCACAGGGATGGCGAAAAACTGTTTTTT.

The chain is built from TRBV9 and TRBJ2-7, with 10 positions matching TRBD2. CDR1 is SGDLS, CDR2 YYNGEE, per germline. V shed 4 bases, J shed 4 bases, and the junction held 17 bases outside the gene matches. The CDR3 runs 18 residues. The DNA of the CDR3 is TGTGCCAGCAGCCCACGAGAGGTCCTAGCGGGAGAGATTTACGAGCAGTACTTC. Translation gives CASSPREVLAGEIYEQYF.

V is TRBV28 and J is TRBJ2-3, with D perhaps matching TRBD1 (5 bases). Trimming left V 5 bases short and J 6 bases short, with 9 bases between. CDR1 MDHEN and CDR2 SYDVKM come from the germline V gene. The CDR3 extends over 12 amino acids. The CDR3 sequence is CASSLPGDTQYF. The DNA of the CDR3 is TGTGCCAGCAGTCTTCCAGGGGATACGCAGTATTTT.

CDR3 DNA: TGCAGCGGGGGGCCGGGAGTAGGTACTGAAGCTTTCTTT. Its protein product is CSGGPGVGTEAFF. V gene TRBV29-1 combines with J gene TRBJ1-1; maybe TRBD1 (6 bases). The ends were cut back, 7 bases at V and 5 bases at J, with 17 bases in the middle. Germline V gene lookup returns CDR1 SQVTM and CDR2 ANQGSEA. The CDR3 is 13 residues long.

The CDR3 is CASRRGQLNTGELFF. CDR3 sequence (DNA): TGTGCCAGCAGGAGGGGACAGCTGAACACCGGGGAGCTGTTTTTT. This chain uses TRBV6-5 with TRBJ2-2; TRBD1 matches at 7 bases. Looked up from germline, CDR1 is MNHEY and CDR2 is SVGAGI. The ends lost 6 bases at V and 1 base at J; junction bases unmatched: 5. CDR3 length: 15 residues.

With regard to this clone: The junction departs from the called germline gene at one end, perhaps through a read error. The J gene is TRBJ2-1, the V gene TRBV19, with TRBD2 matching over 15 bases. The V gene's germline CDR1 is LNHDA and CDR2 SQIVND (reference sequence). CDR3 length: 15 amino acids. The CDR3 loop is CASSIGTSGRAQQFF. In DNA form, the CDR3 reads TGTGCCAGTAGTATAGGGACTAGCGGGAGGGCCCAGCAATTCTTC. Together with reference TRBV19 and TRBJ2-1, the CDR3 gives the full variable domain: DGGITQSPKYLFRKEGQNVTLSCEQNLNHDAMYWYRQDPGQGLRLIYYSQIVNDFQKGDIAEGYSVSREKKESFPLTVTSAQKNPTAFYLCASSIGTSGRAQQFFGPGTRLTVL.

This chain joins TRBV30 and TRBJ1-2; a possible D gene is TRBD1 (5 bases). This CDR3 region has 13 residues. The V gene's germline CDR1 is GTSNPN and CDR2 SVGIG (reference sequence). The ends were cut back, 4 bases at V and 6 bases at J, with 15 bases in the middle. CDR3 DNA sequence: TGTGCCTGGACAGGGAAGGCTGAGGATGGCTACACCTTC. It codes for CAWTGKAEDGYTF.

The rearrangement links TRBV28 to TRBJ1-5; D gene unclear. The CDR3 spans 14 residues. The ends were cut back, 2 bases at V and 0 bases at J, with 5 bases in the middle. Germline CDR1 is MDHEN and CDR2 is SYDVKM. The CDR3 is CASSLLYSNQPQHF. The CDR3 DNA follows: TGTGCCAGCAGTTTACTCTATAGCAATCAGCCCCAGCATTTT.

This chain connects TRBV29-1 to TRBJ1-1; the D gene is possibly TRBD1 (5 bases). V dropped 7 bases and J dropped 5 bases, with 17 bases sitting between them. Looked up from germline, CDR1 is SQVTM and CDR2 is ANQGSEA. This CDR3 contains 13 residues. This chain's CDR3 is CSASDGGETEAFF. The CDR3 DNA reads as TGCAGCGCTTCGGACGGGGGGGAAACTGAAGCTTTCTTT.